Detailed here is one T cell receptor (beta chain). The sample holds one count of this clone. Its antigen specificity is not known. Nothing much larger sits one base from this clone, and base qualities are not available. The entry originates in a study of cytomegalovirus exposure and HLA in healthy donors (dated by TCRdb to about 2017). Regarding the complete study: According to an earlier analysis of a few hundred of the donors, some 180 million T cells yielded some 110 million unique TCR beta sequences and 250 to 350 Gb of sequence data. An early release covering about 600 HLA-typed donors comprised approximately 300 gigabases of sequencing data and around 80 million unique TCR sequences. The genetic ancestry cluster associated with self-reported Caucasian donors included around 76% of the approximately 430 genotyped donors. The aim of the study was to test whether cataloging public T cell receptors could identify signatures of past pathogen exposure. Using immunosequencing, the study profiled T cell repertoires from 550 to 750 subjects and related those repertoires to cytomegalovirus serostatus. Along with the approximately 650-subject first cohort, a separate validation cohort of over a hundred different subjects was used. To predict cytomegalovirus infection status, the study brought together high-throughput TCR immunosequencing, statistical association of individual TCRs with disease status, and machine learning. A later analysis re-analyzed previously published TCR beta repertoires from hundreds of donors and added high-resolution HLA genotyping to study TCR occurrence patterns. Rather than drawing on any new phenotypic data, the later analysis identified candidate immune exposures from TCR beta sequences and the way those sequences occurred across donors. To decide whether each TCR beta V gene segment behaved as functional or pseudogenic, an earlier analysis of over 500 of the donors relied on high-throughput TCR beta sequencing. Alongside the repertoire data, information on donor age, sex, ethnicity and CMV serostatus was compiled. Genome-wide SNP genotypes for about 60% of the 666 donors were used in a later genetic analysis, which treated that subset as a discovery cohort. Every discovery cohort repertoire had been produced on one sequencing platform. Class I and class II HLA loci were covered by the typing at four-digit resolution. Typing coverage varied by locus: roughly 629-630 donors for A, B, C, DRB1 and DQB1; some 520 for DQA1; around 610 for DPA1; approximately 470 for DPB1. Several DR-DQ haplotypes were handled as single units for association and clustering because linkage in the cohort was strong. Across approximately 400 genotyped donors of the cohort, an average of about 200,000 unique TCR beta nucleotide sequences per donor were sequenced, and 15% to 20% of those sequences were non-productive. What the research found in general, with its limitations: A further reported finding was that TCR beta sequences accurately predicted the HLA-A and HLA-B alleles for most subjects in the first cohort. A cluster of highly shared sequence variants was judged likely to be a technical artifact of the sequencing pipeline. This cohort had only TCR beta chains sequenced, and the lack of alpha or paired-chain data limited which features could be detected. Because some donors lacked HLA typing at each locus, the association tests relied only on the typed subset. The presence/absence analyses assumed that sequencing depth was roughly uniform across donors, and that assumption may not be true. In a later genetic analysis, fewer N-insertions in productive TCRs were reported among donors in an Asian-associated ancestry cluster than the roughly 640-donor mean. The study gave a list of 150 to 200 TCR beta chains associated with cytomegalovirus. In a later analysis, 16,951 TCR beta sequences were associated with specific HLA alleles at a false discovery rate of 0.05. Some IMGT-functional V segments, including TRBV6-2 and TRBV6-3, could not be told apart with the 87-base-pair reads, so those segments were excluded. Broadly in line with IMGT annotations, most TCR beta V segments showed up in productive rearrangements about 87% or about 30% of the time in an earlier analysis of approximately 640 of the donors. The classifier was reported to diagnose cytomegalovirus status with high specificity and sensitivity in both the original and validation cohorts. Compared with equally common non-associated chains, HLA-associated TCR beta chains in a later analysis were more clonally expanded and had lower generation probabilities. For the cohort, immune exposure information was limited to CMV serostatus. In a later genetic analysis, a missense DCLRE1C variant was associated with V-gene and J-gene trimming of TCR beta chains, and the association was replicated in an independent cohort. The earlier analysis of approximately 540 of the donors excluded roughly 17 rarely observed V segments, including chromosome 9 orphons, because counts were too low. In a later analysis, the rate of TCR association differed among HLA loci, with DRB1 alleles having the most associated TCRs and HLA-C alleles having the fewest. Assigning TCR associations to individual alleles was difficult when HLA alleles, especially DR and DQ, strongly co-occurred. Correlated functional status among segregating V segments might reflect linkage disequilibrium, but an unknown experimental factor could not be ruled out. In a later analysis, several top co-occurrence clusters were reported to appear linked to parvovirus B19, influenza, CMV and Epstein-Barr virus. In vitro tests confirmed that a few of the cytomegalovirus-associated TCR beta chains recognize cytomegalovirus antigens. Most TCR sequences were observed very rarely across donors, whereas some public TCRs were present in many individuals. It was suggested by the authors that the approach could potentially be generalized to other disease states and immunological phenotypes. In a later analysis, most CMV-associated TCR beta chains were found to appear HLA-restricted, with HLA associations seemingly driven largely by CMV exposure.

The germline V gene provides CDR1 SGDLS and CDR2 YYNGEE. V is trimmed back by 4 bases and J by 0 bases, and the junction contains 9 bases that no gene match accounts for. The CDR3 runs 17 amino acids, cysteine and phenylalanine included. Just CDR3 DNA is preserved here, 51 bases in frame from base 1. The cohort comprised around 700 healthy bone marrow donors. At the time of sampling, all cohort members were nominally healthy, though unrecorded immune exposures were likely present. The donor was CMV seronegative and belonged to the group of approximately 320 seronegative cohort members. A peripheral blood sample was provided by each donor, and peripheral blood mononuclear cells were used for TCR beta sequencing. Genomic DNA extraction from the blood cell samples was performed with the Qiagen DNeasy Blood Extraction Kit. Preparation of the library involved the immunoSEQ multiplex PCR assay. For the multiplex PCR, a mixture combining 60 forward primers for TCR Vbeta segments and 13 reverse primers for TCR Jbeta segments was used. The CDR3 region of rearranged TCR beta genes was amplified from genomic DNA with a multiplex PCR assay. The Illumina HiSeq System was used to sequence the amplified TCR beta libraries as 87-base-pair reads. As for how the authors treated the data: A later analysis tallied 70 million to 100 million unique TCR beta chains across the 600 to 700 repertoires, and around 12 million of those chains were shared by two or more donors. To remove PCR and sequencing errors, raw reads were error-corrected and collapsed into unique sequences using a nearest-neighbor algorithm that merged closely related sequences. Alignment of CDR3 sequences to IMGT reference sequences was used to assign V, D and J gene segments. Each retained sequence needed at least a six-nucleotide match to both a V gene segment and a J gene segment. A rearrangement was called productive if the CDR3 had no stop codons and remained in frame with V and J, and every other rearrangement was called non-productive. Following IMGT convention, CDR3 was defined as the stretch from the second conserved V-encoded cysteine to the conserved J-encoded phenylalanine. Sequences without an unambiguous match to a single V gene segment were excluded from the earlier analysis of a few hundred of the donors. In an earlier analysis of 587 of the donors, V segments were called functional above 56.7% productive rearrangements and were called segregating when the between-donor standard deviation exceeded 5%. A statistical classification framework was built to diagnose cytomegalovirus status from the catalog of TCR beta chain sequences. V and J gene assignment, in a later analysis, came from comparing TCR nucleotide sequences with IMGT/GENE-DB human TR gene sequences. The TCRdist pipeline was used in a later analysis to assign CDR3 sequences and most-parsimonious VDJ recombination scenarios. In a later analysis, every TCR beta chain was defined by the combination of its CDR3 amino acid sequence and its V-gene family, and reads without a unique V-gene family were dropped. In a later analysis, around 600 highly shared, low-generation-probability nucleotide sequences were removed to address suspected cross-contamination and a sequencing artifact. In a later analysis, a clonal expansion index for each public chain was calculated from normalized within-repertoire ranks of inferred template counts. A later analysis computed generation probabilities with a VDJ recombination model fitted to out-of-frame rearrangements, and checked the results against IGoR. In a later analysis, hypergeometric tests were used to score TCR-TCR, TCR-HLA and TCR-CMV co-occurrence, with a repertoire-size bias correction applied to TCR pairs. In a later analysis, false discovery rates were estimated by permuting HLA or CMV assignments 20 times. In a later analysis, co-occurring TCRs were grouped using DBSCAN, with TCRdist sequence similarity added in when clustering inside HLA-allele-positive subsets. For co-occurrence clustering, repertoires with fewer than 30,000 or more than 120,000 public chains were excluded, along with five repertoires with anomalous nucleotide sharing. In its TCRdb copy, this immuneACCESS table keeps in-frame sequences only and misses some clones. Where compared with another copy, unresolved V genes explain less than half of these, and the others have no known cause. V and J calls and clone size follow that table, whereas D and trimming were derived from the DNA. The sample profile shows approximately 110,000 clones; approximately 80% of them were found once. The ten largest clones take up over 0.2% of the sample.

The rearrangement joined TRBV9 to TRBJ1-1; TRBD1 lines up with 10 middle nucleotides. The sequencing input was PBMCs. This sequence originates from a man aged 50-59 years in good health and CMV-seronegative. The CDR3 region has the sequence CASSLGTGARMNTEAFF. The nucleotide sequence reads as follows: TGTGCCAGCAGCCTTGGGACAGGGGCGAGAATGAACACTGAAGCTTTCTTT.